This TCR beta chain was found in a study of kidney transplant recipient with SARS-CoV-2 infection. This CDR3 spans 15 amino acids. CDR1 SGHKS and CDR2 YYEKEE come from the germline V gene (reference sequence). Trimming shortened V by 0 bases and J by 0 bases, and 7 bases separated the two germline ends. TCRdb re-called the reads through MiXCR, storing one row per CDR3 protein. The top ten hold more than 6.5% of the sample, which has 200,000 to 250,000 distinct CDR3 sequences, more than 25% seen once. This clonotype was found many times. The chain links TRBV5-5 to TRBJ1-3; perhaps TRBD1 as D (6 bases). The receptor's source is a male patient between 25 and 39 years old who had COVID-19 and was a kidney transplant recipient. T cells may partly derive from the graft donor. The sequencing used a blood sample, collected at baseline and between days 110 and 120 from a kidney transplant recipient. The CDR3 nucleotides read TGTGCCAGCAGCTTGGAGGGACACTCTGGAAACACCATATATTTT. Protein sequence: CASSLEGHSGNTIYF.